The TCR beta chain described here comes from a study of blood T cell repertoires in COVID-19. The overall study: Sources were T cells, B-cell-depleted T cells, or PBMCs; the material itself was cDNA or gDNA.

Per the study methods: Estimation of nucleated cell counts relied on the amplification of reference gene primers. TCRdb keeps only in-frame clones here, not all; method: immunoSEQ multiplex PCR. The D gene and trimming were derived from the DNA, and the V and J assignments and clone size from that table. The sample has just over 150,000 clones; 90% to 95% are singletons. This CDR3 spans 15 amino acids. The chain joins TRBV21-1 to TRBJ2-7; the table assigns TRBD2, which was not confirmed against the DNA. TRBV21-1 is annotated as a pseudogene. This receptor was identified in a woman between 50 and 59 years old with acute or convalescent COVID-19. The sequenced sample was peripheral blood. The DNA of the CDR3 is TGTGCCAGCAGCAAAGCGCTTACGGGTTCATACGAGCAGTACTTC. This translates into CASSKALTGSYEQYF.